Presented here are 22 T cell receptor beta chains from one specimen sequenced in a study of blood T cell repertoires in COVID-19. The repertoire was sequenced with immunoSEQ multiplex PCR; TCRdb's copy has only in-frame clones and lacks some. The table records fewer than 300,000 clones, approximately 90% of them present only once. Sequencing was performed on peripheral blood. These receptors were collected from a woman aged 45-59 years with COVID-19, enrolled during active disease.

The chain joins TRBV11-1 to TRBJ1-1, with TRBD1 matching over 10 bases. V was clipped by 5 bases and J by 11 bases; unmatched bases: 5. This CDR3 comprises 12 residues. The germline CDR1 and CDR2 sequences are SGHAT and FQDESV (reference sequence). CDR3 DNA sequence: TGTGCCAGCAGCCAACGACAGGGGGCGGCTTTCTTT. Its protein is CASSQRQGAAFF. The variable domain in full, with the rest retrieved from reference TRBV11-1 and TRBJ1-1, is EAEVAQSPRYKITEKSQAVAFWCDPISGHATLYWYRQILGQGPELLVQFQDESVVDDSQLPKDRFSAERLKGVDSTLKIQPAELGDSAMYLCASSQRQGAAFFGQGTRLTVV.

The V call is TRBV5-4, the J call TRBJ2-6; 7 nucleotides line up with TRBD1. Germline values: CDR1 SGHNT, CDR2 YYREEE (reference sequence). There are 16 residues in the CDR3. V lost 0 bases to trimming and J lost 2 bases; unmatched junction nucleotides: 2. DNA for the CDR3: TGTGCCAGCAGCTTGGACAGGGGAACTGGGGCCAACGTCCTGACTTTC. The encoded protein is CASSLDRGTGANVLTF.

The chain has TRBV12-3 or TRBV12-4 and TRBJ1-1, with 8 bases fitting TRBD1. With V trimmed by 5 bases and J by 5 bases, 4 bases remained unmatched. The CDR3 has 13 residues. The CDR3 sequence: CASSRQGRTEAFF. DNA for the CDR3: TGTGCCAGCAGTCGACAGGGGAGGACTGAAGCTTTCTTT.

V gene TRBV4-2 combines with J gene TRBJ2-2; 14 nucleotides line up with TRBD2. CDR1 and CDR2 from the germline V gene are LGHNA and YNFKEQ. The CDR3 loop spans 16 amino acids. Trimming cost V 5 bases and J 6 bases; bases outside gene matches: 5. The CDR3 DNA reads TGTGCCAGCAGCGAAAGACTAGCGGGAGGGGCCGGGGAGCTGTTTTTT. Encoded protein: CASSERLAGGAGELFF.

The rearrangement uses TRBV6-5 and TRBJ1-2, with TRBD1 matching 8 bases. Germline V gene sequence: CDR1 MNHEY, CDR2 SVGAGI. This CDR3 region has 15 residues. V trimming: 4 bases; J trimming: 5 bases; junction bases outside the gene matches: 9. The CDR3 loop reads CASSSGQGKEYGYTF. CDR3 in DNA: TGTGCCAGCAGTTCAGGACAGGGAAAAGAATATGGCTACACCTTC.

This chain links TRBV4-3 with TRBJ2-1; D may be TRBD1 (6 bases). Trimming removed 4 bases from V and 0 bases from J, with 13 bases in between. CDR1 LGHNA and CDR2 YSLEER come from the germline V gene. The CDR3 is made up of 16 amino acids. Written as DNA, the CDR3 is TGCGCCAGCAGCCGATCAGGGGACCTCTCCTACAATGAGCAGTTCTTC. As protein: CASSRSGDLSYNEQFF.

The rearrangement uses TRBV7-2 and TRBJ2-5; D is unresolved. This CDR3 has 12 amino acids. Looked up from germline, CDR1 is SGHTA and CDR2 is FQGNSA. The V gene lost 5 bases and the J gene lost 9 bases, with 13 bases spanning the gap. CDR3 amino acids: CASSVGLSAQYF. CDR3 sequence (DNA): TGTGCCAGCAGCGTGGGCCTCTCCGCCCAGTACTTC.

The chain carries TRBV2 and TRBJ1-1; D may be TRBD1 (5 bases). In germline, CDR1 is SNHLY, CDR2 FYNNEI. This CDR3 has 12 amino acids. V gave up 8 bases and J gave up 4 bases, with 11 bases separating them. The CDR3 DNA reads TGTGCCAGCCGTCAGGGTTCCACTGAAGCTTTCTTT. Its protein product is CASRQGSTEAFF.

This chain uses TRBV5-1 with TRBJ2-7; 9 bases match TRBD1. This CDR3 region has 15 residues. Germline CDR1 is SGHRS and CDR2 is YFSETQ. With 5 bases clipped from V and 3 bases from J, the junction kept 9 bases outside the gene matches. The CDR3 protein is CASRYRDRVVYEQYF. In nucleotides, the CDR3 is TGCGCCAGCAGATACCGGGACAGGGTCGTCTACGAGCAGTACTTC.

The chain couples TRBV7-9 to TRBJ2-1; TRBD2 matches at 10 bases. This CDR3 is built from 16 residues. Germline assignment: CDR1 SEHNR and CDR2 FQNEAQ (reference sequence). V shed 6 bases and J 1 base; nucleotides not matched to a gene: 6. The CDR3 loop is CASSSLAGASYNEQFF. The CDR3 nucleotides are TGTGCCAGCAGTTCTCTAGCGGGAGCGTCCTACAATGAGCAGTTCTTC.

This chain joins TRBV7-9 and TRBJ2-7, with D possibly being TRBD2 (6 bases). The V gene's germline CDR1 is SEHNR and CDR2 FQNEAQ (reference sequence). CDR3 length: 15 residues. V lost 1 base to trimming and J lost 2 bases, with 12 bases between them. The CDR3 nucleotides are TGTGCCAGCAGCTTAGAGGCTCGACTAGCCTACGAGCAGTACTTC. It encodes CASSLEARLAYEQYF.

This clone was recorded only once. The gene calls are TRBV7-9 and TRBJ1-2; 10 bases agree with TRBD1. V lost 5 bases and J lost 4; bases outside the gene matches: 13. Germline values: CDR1 SEHNR, CDR2 FQNEAQ (reference sequence). The CDR3 totals 17 residues. The DNA of the CDR3 is TGTGCCAGCAGCCCGGACAGGGGGGGACTTAGTAGCTATGGCTACACCTTC. Amino acid sequence: CASSPDRGGLSSYGYTF.

The rearrangement uses TRBV9 and TRBJ1-2; D call uncertain. Deletions cut 4 bases from V and 6 bases from J, with 22 bases between. Germline V gene lookup returns CDR1 SGDLS and CDR2 YYNGEE. This CDR3 contains 16 residues. The CDR3 loop reads CASSSRLTPGPNGYTF. As DNA, the CDR3 is TGTGCCAGCAGCTCCAGATTAACCCCAGGCCCGAATGGCTACACCTTC.

V usage is TRBV9 and J usage is TRBJ2-3, with a possible D match to TRBD2 (5 bases). The CDR3 is 17 residues long. The V end lost 1 base, the J end lost 2 bases, and 17 bases lay between the germline ends. CDR1 SGDLS and CDR2 YYNGEE come from the germline V gene. The CDR3 sequence is CASSVPDLSGNTDTQYF. The CDR3 nucleotides read TGTGCCAGCAGCGTACCCGATCTAAGCGGAAACACAGATACGCAGTATTTT.

The chain recombines TRBV7-9 with TRBJ1-1, with D possibly being TRBD1 (6 bases). CDR3 length equals 14 residues. V was shortened by 2 bases and J by 4 bases, with 11 bases between the two germline ends. CDR1 SEHNR and CDR2 FQNEAQ come from the germline V gene (reference sequence). The CDR3 DNA is TGTGCCAGCAGCTTAATAAGAGGGGGCACTGAAGCTTTCTTT. Encoded protein: CASSLIRGGTEAFF. Variable domain in full (rest from reference TRBV7-9 and TRBJ1-1): DTGVSQNPRHKITKRGQNVTFRCDPISEHNRLYWYRQTLGQGPEFLTYFQNEAQLEKSRLLSDRFSAERPKGSFSTLEIQRTEQGDSAMYLCASSLIRGGTEAFFGQGTRLTVV.

V and J are TRBV10-2 and TRBJ2-3, with 11 bases aligning to TRBD2. This CDR3 spans 16 amino acids. V was pared by 3 bases and J by 0 bases, with 2 bases of the junction left unmatched. Germline V gives CDR1 WSHSY, CDR2 SAAADI. This chain's CDR3 is CASSELAGVSTDTQYF. The CDR3 bases are TGCGCCAGCAGTGAACTAGCGGGAGTGAGCACAGATACGCAGTATTTT.

This sequence joins TRBV5-1 and TRBJ2-5, with 8 bases identical to TRBD1. V was pared by 3 bases and J by 5 bases, with 9 bases of the junction left unmatched. CDR1 and CDR2 (germline): SGHRS, YFSETQ. The CDR3 has 15 residues. The CDR3 nucleotides read TGCGCCAGCAGCTCTACAGGGGGAGAAGGGGAGACCCAGTACTTC. Its translation: CASSSTGGEGETQYF.

Regarding this clone: The sample has other DNA sequences that encode this CDR3 too. The chain employs TRBV30 and TRBJ1-5; a weak D match, TRBD1 (6 bases). The CDR3 length is 13 residues. Between the trimmed V and J ends, which lost 2 bases and 1 base, there was a span of 6 bases. Germline V lookup: CDR1 GTSNPN, CDR2 SVGIG (reference sequence). CDR3 in amino acids: CAWSQGSNQPQHF. CDR3 DNA: TGTGCCTGGAGTCAGGGGAGCAATCAGCCCCAGCATTTT.

The rearrangement uses TRBV28 and TRBJ2-1, with 8 bases aligning to TRBD2. Germline loops: CDR1 MDHEN, CDR2 SYDVKM. The CDR3 has 17 amino acids. V shed 2 bases and J 4 bases; nucleotides not matched to a gene: 10. CDR3 protein: CASSLAGGLPAYNEQFF. The CDR3 nucleotides are TGTGCCAGCAGTTTAGCGGGAGGCCTCCCAGCATACAATGAGCAGTTCTTC.

The count of this clone is one. The chain recombines TRBV5-4 with TRBJ1-3; possible D gene TRBD1, 6 bases. Germline V gene lookup returns CDR1 SGHNT and CDR2 YYREEE (reference sequence). The V and J ends lost 0 bases and 2 bases respectively, with 12 bases between them. The CDR3 runs to 16 residues. CDR3 in amino acids: CASSLGGPHTGNTIYF. CDR3 nucleotides: TGTGCCAGCAGCTTGGGGGGGCCGCATACTGGAAACACCATATATTTT.

This chain joins TRBV12-5 and TRBJ1-5, with TRBD1 identical over 9 bases. CDR1 LGHNT and CDR2 FRNRAP come from the germline V gene. Trimming removed 2 bases from V and 3 bases from J; junction bases left unmatched: 5. The CDR3 runs to 16 residues. CDR3 region: CASGLRGQGSNQPQHF. The CDR3 DNA reads as TGTGCTAGTGGTTTGCGGGGACAGGGATCCAATCAGCCCCAGCATTTT. The full variable domain, its missing parts supplied by reference TRBV12-5 and TRBJ1-5, is DARVTQTPRHKVTEMGQEVTMRCQPILGHNTVFWYRQTMMQGLELLAYFRNRAPLDDSGMPKDRFSAEMPDATLATLKIQPSEPRDSAVYFCASGLRGQGSNQPQHFGDGTRLSIL.

The chain joins TRBV5-1 to TRBJ2-3; 8 nucleotides line up with TRBD1. Germline V gene sequence: CDR1 SGHRS, CDR2 YFSETQ. The CDR3 consists of 19 residues. With 0 bases clipped from V and 0 bases from J, the junction kept 12 bases outside the gene matches. The CDR3 is CASSLAELARGPSTDTQYF. For the CDR3, the DNA is TGCGCCAGCAGCTTGGCCGAGTTGGCCAGGGGGCCTAGCACAGATACGCAGTATTTT.